This TCR beta chain stems from a study of blood T cell repertoires in COVID-19. This CDR3 comprises 12 residues. V dropped 4 bases and J dropped 7 bases, with 11 bases sitting between them. Germline lookup yields CDR1 SGHKS and CDR2 YYEKEE (reference sequence). The repertoire was sequenced with immunoSEQ multiplex PCR; TCRdb's copy has only in-frame clones and lacks some. The table has some 300,000 clones, roughly 89% seen once. Input material: PBMCs or T cells enriched from blood (not recorded which). This clonotype originated in a woman under 30 with acute COVID-19. The gene calls are TRBV5-5 and TRBJ1-1; D not certain. CDR3 sequence: CASSGREVEAFF. The DNA of the CDR3 is TGTGCCAGCAGCGGAAGGGAGGTTGAAGCTTTCTTT.